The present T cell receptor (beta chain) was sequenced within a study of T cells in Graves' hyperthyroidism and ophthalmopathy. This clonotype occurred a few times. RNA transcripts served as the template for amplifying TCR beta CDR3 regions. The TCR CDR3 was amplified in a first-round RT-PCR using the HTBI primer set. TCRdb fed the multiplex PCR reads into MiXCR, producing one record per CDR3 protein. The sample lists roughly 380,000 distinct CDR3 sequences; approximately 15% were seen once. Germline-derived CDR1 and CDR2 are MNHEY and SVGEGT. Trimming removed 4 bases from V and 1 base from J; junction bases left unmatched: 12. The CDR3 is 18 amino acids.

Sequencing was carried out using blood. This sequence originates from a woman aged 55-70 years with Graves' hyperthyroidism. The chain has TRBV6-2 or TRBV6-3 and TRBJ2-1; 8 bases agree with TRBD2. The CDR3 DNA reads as TGTGCCAGCAGTTTCCTTCTTCCGGGACTAGGGTCCTACAATGAGCAGTTCTTC. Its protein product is CASSFLLPGLGSYNEQFF.